The source of this T cell receptor (beta chain) is a study of T cell clones after liver transplantation (dated by TCRdb to the late 2010s). A note on the overall study: The samples were obtained from ITN030ST, a randomized trial that attempted immunosuppression withdrawal within 2 years after liver transplantation. Donor-reactive T cell clones were identified using TCRbeta sequencing after a pre-transplant mixed lymphocyte reaction and were then followed in post-transplant blood. As an antigen-independent comparator for the donor-reactive sequences, third party-reactive TCRbeta sequences from pre-transplant MLRs were identified as well. Three of the eight recipients were HCV-positive; the others were transplanted for non-autoimmune, non-viral indications. No induction therapy was given to the subjects, and standard immunosuppression was administered until randomization at 12-24 months post-transplant. Tolerance meant complete immunosuppression withdrawal for at least one year without liver enzymes rising beyond twice the upper limit of normal. Blood samples were taken pre-transplant, pre-randomization before withdrawal, and post-randomization after full withdrawal or failed withdrawal. The study cohort included 8 liver transplant recipients, of whom 3 were classified as tolerant and 5 as non-tolerant.

Unstimulated PBMCs, after thawing, were stained for CD3, CD4 and CD8 and then FACS-sorted into CD3+CD4+ and CD3+CD8+ populations. Each of the 8 studied subjects was randomized to immunosuppression withdrawal. Genomic DNA was isolated with the Qiagen DNeasy Blood and Tissue Kit. For this clone: The antigen it binds to is not known. Base qualities are not recorded, but no much larger clone differs from it by a single base.

Cut back by 3 bases and 3 bases, the V and J ends lie 12 bases apart. The cysteine opens and the phenylalanine closes a CDR3 of 14 amino acids. Kept here is only the CDR3 DNA, which spans 42 bases and is read in frame from base 1. CDR1 and CDR2, looked up from the germline V gene, are KGHSH and LQKENI. Overall study results and their limits: The conclusions were considered preliminary, being limited by small, heterogeneous patient numbers and non-standardized post-transplant time points. Donor-reactive sequences declined more than third party-reactive ones, suggesting partial antigen-specific deletion unrelated to withdrawal success. Since no allograft tissue specimens were available, donor-reactive T cells may have migrated into the graft instead of being deleted. A significant post-transplant decrease in circulating donor-reactive CD4 TCRbeta sequences was observed in most of the 8 subjects, irrespective of tolerance or HCV status. In two subjects, low numbers of available donor cells limited the measurable donor-reactive repertoire. After accounting for repertoire turnover, donor-reactive detection was significantly reduced in 7 of 8 subjects for CD4 and 8 of 8 for CD8.

Frozen genomic DNA underwent high-throughput TCRbeta CDR3 sequencing by immunoSEQ, including PCR amplification, mapping, bias correction and internal controls. Regarding the original processing steps: Only productive rearrangements were retained, with each unique TCRbeta sequence defined by its CDR3 nucleotide sequence together with its V and J gene. For a sequence to be called donor-reactive, it needed a frequency of at least 0.01% and at least 5-fold expansion in CFSE-low cells compared with unstimulated pre-transplant cells. Per-subject minimum frequency thresholds, based on the lowest-template unstimulated sample, ensured at least 90% detection power. Jensen-Shannon divergence between the top 1000 TCRbeta sequences after and before transplant was used to measure repertoire turnover. Two-sided Fisher's exact tests were used to test for changes in how often donor-reactive sequences were detected. Here the immuneACCESS table is served through TCRdb, limited to in-frame sequences with V and J called. Missing clones are a known gap in these copies; in checked studies unresolved V genes cover under half, and the rest lacks a known reason. The V and J calls and the clone size are those of that table, but D and trimming were determined from the DNA. The sample profile shows roughly 55,000 clones; 65% to 80% of them were found once. Less than 10% of the sample goes to the ten largest clones.

This clonotype was sampled from a human patient who received a liver transplant. Some T cells may originate with the graft donor following a transplant. The rearranged segments are TRBV18 and TRBJ2-7; the D segment could be TRBD1, given 7 matching bases. The sample was CD4+ T cells from blood, taken 52 to 60 months after liver transplant. The nucleotide sequence reads as follows: TGTGCCAGCTCACCCAGGGGGGACCTCTACGAGCAGTACTTC. It translates as CASSPRGDLYEQYF.